This is a list of T cell receptor beta chains from one sample in a study of PD-L1 blockade in urothelial cancer. Sequenced by immunoSEQ multiplex PCR; TCRdb stores in-frame clones only, minus some. The table has approximately 50,000 clones, 86% seen once. This specimen was PBMCs, taken around atezolizumab (anti-PD-L1) treatment. The source is a man in his sixties with urothelial cancer. CDR3s include the opening cysteine and the closing phenylalanine or tryptophan. Fields, in order: J gene, clone size, V gene, D gene, CDR3 DNA, CDR3 protein. The D gene is left open where the match is weak. A row's size may be missing; if present it is once, few, many or a size class.

>TRBJ2-7|NA|TRBV27|TRBD2
TGTGCCAGCAGTTTACGAGCGGGGTACTACGAGCAGTACTTC
CASSLRAGYYEQYF
>TRBJ1-6|NA|TRBV4-1|NA
TGCGCCAGCAGCCAAGCAGCCGGGAGTTATAATTCACCCCTCCACTTT
CASSQAAGSYNSPLHF
>TRBJ2-3|NA|TRBV4-3|TRBD1
TGCGCCAGCAGCCAAACCCCCGGGACAGGGGTCGTCGATACGCAGTATTTT
CASSQTPGTGVVDTQYF
>TRBJ2-1|NA|TRBV5-4|NA
TGTGCCAGCAGCTTGCAGGGCGTCAATGAGCAGTTCTTC
CASSLQGVNEQFF
>TRBJ2-1|NA|TRBV6-5|NA
TGTGCCAGCAGTCGACCCGAGGGATACAATGAGCAGTTCTTC
CASSRPEGYNEQFF
>TRBJ1-6|NA|TRBV4-2|NA
TGTGCCAGCGGATTTGTGAGGGATAATTCACCCCTCCACTTT
CASGFVRDNSPLHF
>TRBJ1-3|NA|TRBV10-2|NA
TGCGCCAGCAGTGAAAGGGAAGGGGGCACCATATATTTT
CASSEREGGTIYF
>TRBJ2-7|NA|TRBV18|TRBD1
TGTGCCAGCTCAAGGACAGGGACAGGGGGCTTGTACGAGCAGTACTTC
CASSRTGTGGLYEQYF
>TRBJ1-1|few|TRBV6-5|NA
TGTGCCAGCAGTTACCAACAGACGAACACTGAAGCTTTCTTT
CASSYQQTNTEAFF
>TRBJ2-2|NA|TRBV27|NA
TGTGCCAGCAGTTCAACGCGGGACAGACCAACCGGGGAGCTGTTTTTT
CASSSTRDRPTGELFF
>TRBJ2-7|NA|TRBV5-1|TRBD2
TGCGCCAGCAGCTTGGAGACTAGCGGGAGCGAGCAGTACTTC
CASSLETSGSEQYF
>TRBJ1-2|NA|TRBV5-1|TRBD1
TGCGCCAGCAGCTTGGATCCGGGACAGGGGAATGATGGCTACACCTTC
CASSLDPGQGNDGYTF
>TRBJ1-1|NA|TRBV29-1|TRBD1
TGCAGCGGCAAGACAGGGGATTTTGTCACAGAAGCTTTCTTT
CSGKTGDFVTEAFF
>TRBJ2-1|NA|TRBV27|TRBD2
TGTGCCAGCAGTTTATTCTCTAGCGGGGTTGGCAATGAGCAGTTCTTC
CASSLFSSGVGNEQFF
>TRBJ2-7|NA|TRBV9|NA
TGTGCCAGCAGCCCCCGGTTATCCTACGAGCAGTACTTC
CASSPRLSYEQYF
>TRBJ2-6|NA|TRBV9|NA
TGTGCCAGCAGCCCCATGGTCAGGGGCTCTGGGGCCAACGTCCTGACTTTC
CASSPMVRGSGANVLTF